These 6 T cell receptor beta chains were sequenced from one sample in a study of cytomegalovirus exposure and HLA in healthy donors. PCR involved 60 Vbeta and 13 Jbeta primers. Sequencing was performed with immunoSEQ multiplex PCR; in TCRdb, only in-frame clones are kept and a portion is missing. The table shows some 150,000 clones, with under 90% occurring only once. Sequenced: PBMCs. Source of these receptors: a man in his thirties or forties in good health and CMV-seronegative.

The genes are TRBV6-5 and TRBJ2-3; no reliable D call. This CDR3 is built from 14 residues. Germline CDR1 is MNHEY and CDR2 is SVGAGI. Trimming left V 2 bases short and J 3 bases short, with 9 bases between. CDR3 protein: CASSYAEVTDTQYF. CDR3 DNA sequence: TGTGCCAGCAGTTACGCCGAGGTTACAGATACGCAGTATTTT.

On this clone: Germline and junction disagree at one end, which may indicate a read error. This sequence joins TRBV28 and TRBJ2-7; D perhaps matches TRBD2 (5 bases). CDR1 and CDR2 (germline): MDHEN, SYDVKM. The CDR3 is 11 amino acids. The CDR3 bases are TGTGCCAGCGCCGTAGGACTTGCTCTTCAATTC. Translating it yields CASAVGLALQF.

The CDR3 DNA is TGCAGCGTACTACTAGCCCTCACAGATACGCAGTATTTT. Translating gives CSVLLALTDTQYF. This chain uses TRBV29-1 with TRBJ2-3; D might be TRBD2 (6 bases). The CDR3 runs to 13 residues. V dropped 6 bases and J dropped 2 bases, with 12 bases sitting between them. Germline lookup yields CDR1 SQVTM and CDR2 ANQGSEA.

The chain recombines TRBV27 with TRBJ2-3; 10 positions agree with TRBD2. Germline V CDR1 and CDR2: MNHEY, SMNVEV (reference sequence). This CDR3 region has 21 residues. The ends lost 5 bases at V and 3 bases at J; junction bases unmatched: 23. CDR3 protein: CASSRLTGTSVKAKETDTQYF. CDR3 coding DNA: TGTGCCAGCAGTCGATTAACCGGGACTAGCGTTAAAGCTAAGGAAACAGATACGCAGTATTTT.

This sequence joins TRBV6-6 and TRBJ1-2; 8 bases are shared with TRBD1. The germline CDR1 and CDR2 sequences are MNHNY and SVGAGI (reference sequence). Trimming at V came to 4 bases and at J to 4 bases, leaving 8 bases not matched to a gene. This CDR3 is 15 amino acids long. The chain's CDR3 is CASSFSTGDLYGYTF. The CDR3 DNA reads as TGTGCCAGCAGTTTTTCGACAGGGGACCTCTATGGCTACACCTTC.

V usage is TRBV5-1 and J usage is TRBJ2-5; 9 nucleotides align to TRBD2. With 3 bases clipped from V and 2 bases from J, the junction kept 8 bases outside the gene matches. This CDR3 has 16 residues. In germline, CDR1 is SGHRS, CDR2 YFSETQ. The DNA of the CDR3 is TGCGCCAGCAGCTCGGGACCAGCGGGGGGACAAGAGACCCAGTACTTC. This encodes CASSSGPAGGQETQYF.